This T cell receptor beta chain was identified in a study of Graves' ophthalmopathy and Graves' hyperthyroidism. From RNA, the CDR3 regions of TCR beta chains were amplified and sequenced. HTBI primers were employed in first-round RT-PCR, then a second-round multiplex PCR followed. A single record per CDR3 protein comes from TCRdb applying MiXCR to the multiplex PCR reads. The sample gives just over 600,000 distinct CDR3 sequences, about a fifth of which show up once; roughly 7.4% is in the top ten. This clonotype showed up just a few times. Sequenced sample: peripheral blood. The clonotype originates from a young woman with stable Graves' hyperthyroidism. Some clones in this sample may be carry-over from other donors' samples.

CDR3 nucleotides: TGTGCCACCAGTGATACCAGAATAAGAGGCCGCAGAGGCTACACCTTC. Its protein product is CATSDTRIRGRRGYTF. V usage is TRBV24-1 and J usage is TRBJ1-2; no clear D gene. Per germline, CDR1 KGHDR and CDR2 SFDVKD. CDR3 length equals 16 residues. Trimming took 3 bases from V and 8 from J, leaving 21 bases between them.